This T cell receptor beta chain was sequenced for a study of tumor and adjacent non-tumor tissue in lung cancer. RNA was extracted from bulk tissue without any cell sorting. Between the trimmed V and J ends, which lost 0 bases and 9 bases, there was a span of 11 bases. The CDR3 is 13 amino acids. Germline lookup yields CDR1 MNHEY and CDR2 SVGAGI. A modified ARM-PCR protocol with three rounds of nested PCR amplified TCRbeta. TCRdb called the multiplex PCR reads again in MiXCR, with one record for every CDR3 protein. The sample contains some 71,000 distinct CDR3 sequences, roughly 72% of which appear only once.

Sequenced material: lung tumor tissue. The chain joins TRBV6-5 to TRBJ2-5; D unresolved. This clonotype was sampled from a woman in her thirties or forties with non-small cell lung cancer. This chain's CDR3 is CASSYSCTASQYF. CDR3 in DNA: TGTGCCAGCAGTTACTCTTGCACAGCTTCCCAGTACTTC.